The 9 T cell receptor beta chains reported below all come from one sample, sequenced in a study of blood T cell repertoires in COVID-19. Profiled with immunoSEQ multiplex PCR; TCRdb holds only in-frame clones, not every one. The sample holds more than 110,000 clones, around nine tenths seen once. Sequences were obtained from peripheral blood. Receptors originate from a man in his sixties with active or convalescent COVID-19.

The chain carries TRBV19 and TRBJ1-1; possibly TRBD1 for D (5 bases). CDR3 length equals 11 residues. Trimming left V 6 bases short and J 11 bases short, with 13 bases between. Germline CDR1 reads LNHDA; CDR2 reads SQIVND (reference sequence). CDR3: CASRAGVDAFF. Here the CDR3 DNA reads TGTGCCAGTAGGGCGGGGGTAGACGCTTTCTTT.

The rearrangement uses TRBV7-6 and TRBJ2-3; D unresolved. CDR1 is SGHVS and CDR2 is FNYEAQ in the germline V gene. The CDR3 has 15 amino acids. V lost 7 bases and J 3 bases, leaving 17 bases between the germline ends. CDR3 amino acids: CASTPSFSGTDTQYF. CDR3 sequence (DNA): TGTGCCAGCACCCCGTCTTTTTCGGGTACAGATACGCAGTATTTT. Full variable domain (rest looked up from reference TRBV7-6 and TRBJ2-3): GAGVSQSPRYKVTKRGQDVALRCDPISGHVSLYWYRQALGQGPEFLTYFNYEAQQDKSGLPNDRFSAERPEGSISTLTIQRTEQRDSAMYRCASTPSFSGTDTQYFGPGTRLTVL.

V usage is TRBV24-1 and J usage is TRBJ2-3, with TRBD1 as a possible D gene (6 bases). Trimming removed 9 bases from V and 4 bases from J, with 7 bases in between. The CDR3 contains 11 residues. Per germline, CDR1 KGHDR and CDR2 SFDVKD. The CDR3 DNA reads TGTGCCACCGGGGGCCCAGATACGCAGTATTTT. Encoded protein: CATGGPDTQYF.

The CDR3 protein is CASSPTRQRGEKLFF. In DNA form, the CDR3 reads TGTGCCAGCAGCCCAACCCGACAGAGAGGTGAAAAACTGTTTTTT. The chain has TRBV3-1 (or the pseudogene TRBV3-2) and TRBJ1-4; possible D gene TRBD1, 5 bases. The germline V gene has CDR1 LGHDT and CDR2 YNNKEL (reference sequence). The CDR3 loop spans 15 amino acids. V was pared by 4 bases and J by 7 bases, with 16 bases between.

The table lists this clone with a count of one. The chain joins TRBV28 to TRBJ1-1; D is possibly TRBD1 (5 bases). The germline V gene has CDR1 MDHEN and CDR2 SYDVKM. Trimming cost V 3 bases and J 5 bases, with 13 bases left between them. The CDR3 contains 14 residues. DNA of the CDR3: TGTGCCAGCAGTTTCGGGGGAAGAGGGACTGAAGCTTTCTTT. Its translation is CASSFGGRGTEAFF.

The chain links TRBV5-1 to TRBJ2-4; 7 nucleotides agree with TRBD1. Germline V gene lookup returns CDR1 SGHRS and CDR2 YFSETQ. The junction had 9 bases not matched to a gene; V was cut back by 5 bases and J by 1 base. The CDR3 totals 16 residues. In DNA form, the CDR3 reads TGCGCCAGCAGTGATGTGTCAGGGGGTGCCAAAAACATTCAGTACTTC. Encoded protein: CASSDVSGGAKNIQYF.

The chain couples TRBV27 to TRBJ2-1; 10 bases fit TRBD2. J was trimmed by 8 bases and V by 4 bases; bases with no gene match: 5. The CDR3 runs to 14 residues. CDR1 is MNHEY and CDR2 is SMNVEV in the germline V gene (reference sequence). DNA for the CDR3: TGTGCCAGCAGTTCCCCCGGGACTAGCGATGAGCAGTTCTTC. This sequence encodes CASSSPGTSDEQFF.

The V and J genes are TRBV20-1 and TRBJ2-5; possible D gene TRBD1, 6 bases. The V and J ends lost 6 bases and 2 bases respectively, with 7 bases between them. The CDR3 covers 11 residues. Germline CDR1 DFQATT, CDR2 SNEGSKA (reference sequence). CDR3 in DNA: TGCAGTGCCACAGGGCAAGAGACCCAGTACTTC. Translation gives CSATGQETQYF.

The rearrangement uses TRBV7-2 and TRBJ2-1, with TRBD2 matching over 9 bases. The CDR3 is made up of 12 amino acids. V trimming: 10 bases; J trimming: 7 bases; junction bases outside the gene matches: 5. Germline lookup yields CDR1 SGHTA and CDR2 FQGNSA. In DNA form, the CDR3 reads TGTGCCACCGCGGGGGGGCGTAATGAGCAGTTCTTC. It codes for CATAGGRNEQFF.